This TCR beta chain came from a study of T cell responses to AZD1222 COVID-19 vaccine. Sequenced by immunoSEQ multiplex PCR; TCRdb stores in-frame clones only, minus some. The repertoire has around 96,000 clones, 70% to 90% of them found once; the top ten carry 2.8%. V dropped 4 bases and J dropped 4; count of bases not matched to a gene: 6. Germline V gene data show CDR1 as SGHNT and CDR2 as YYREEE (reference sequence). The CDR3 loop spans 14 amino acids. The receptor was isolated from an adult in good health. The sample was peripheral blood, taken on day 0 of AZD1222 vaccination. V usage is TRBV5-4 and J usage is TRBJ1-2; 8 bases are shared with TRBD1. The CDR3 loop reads CASSVTGGFYGYTF. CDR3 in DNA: TGTGCCAGCAGCGTAACAGGGGGATTCTATGGCTACACCTTC.